The 22 T cell receptor beta chains below come from one sample, sequenced in a study of T cells expressing NK-cell markers (dated by TCRdb to the early 2020s). The library was generated by 5' RACE. The instrument was an Illumina HiSeq 2000. Through TCRdb reprocessing, the reads give one entry per CDR3 protein sequence; DNA is omitted. The sample table holds a few hundred thousand distinct CDR3 sequences. Together, the top ten hold about 0.39% of the sample. The material sequenced was blood T cells: a sorted CD56 or NKG2C T cell subset, CD4+ or CD8+ T cells, or bulk PBMC T cells (not recorded which). Receptors were obtained from a man in his late teens or twenties in good health. Donor details come from another sample of the same person, matched by shared clones.

The chain combines TRBV15 with TRBJ1-5; TCRdb's D gene call, TRBD1, goes unchecked for lack of DNA. Germline values: CDR1 LNHNV, CDR2 YYDKDF (reference sequence). The CDR3 totals 12 residues. CDR3 protein: CATGGGNQPQHF.

This chain links TRBV7-2 with TRBJ2-7; TCRdb calls TRBD1, which cannot be checked without DNA. This CDR3 has 20 residues. CDR1 is SGHTA, CDR2 FQGNSA, per germline. CDR3 amino acids: CASSRRLGTPRTPNYYEQYF.

The CDR3 protein is CSARGGGSYNEQFF. The chain combines TRBV20-1 with TRBJ2-1; TCRdb designates TRBD1, a call that cannot be tested without DNA. The germline gives CDR1 DFQATT, CDR2 SNEGSKA (reference sequence). The CDR3 is 14 residues long.

The V and J genes are TRBV6-5 and TRBJ1-1; the TRBD1 assignment by TCRdb is unverifiable without DNA. CDR3 length equals 12 residues. Germline values: CDR1 MNHEY, CDR2 SVGAGI. The CDR3 spells CASRKWGTEAFF.

V and J are TRBV29-1 and TRBJ1-3; TCRdb indicates TRBD1, and absent DNA this call remains unverified. The V gene's germline CDR1 is SQVTM and CDR2 ANQGSEA. The CDR3 covers 14 residues. The CDR3 loop is CSALQGSAGNTIYF. The full variable domain, in which reference TRBV29-1 and TRBJ1-3 provide the parts outside the CDR3, is SAVISQKPSRDICQRGTSLTIQCQVDSQVTMMFWYRQQPGQSLTLIATANQGSEATYESGFVIDKFPISRPNLTFSTLTVSNMSPEDSSIYLCSALQGSAGNTIYFGEGSWLTVV.

The V call is TRBV6-5, the J call TRBJ1-2; TCRdb names TRBD1, which stays unverified in the absence of DNA. CDR3 length: 13 residues. Per germline, CDR1 MNHEY and CDR2 SVGAGI. CDR3 amino acids: CASSSTGGGGYTF.

The chain combines TRBV5-4 with TRBJ2-5; TCRdb's D gene call, TRBD2, goes unchecked for lack of DNA. The CDR3 totals 15 residues. Germline CDR1 SGHNT, CDR2 YYREEE (reference sequence). Here the CDR3 reads CASSPPQAGVETQYF.

The rearrangement joins TRBV20-1 to TRBJ2-1. This CDR3 has 12 amino acids. The germline V gene has CDR1 DFQATT and CDR2 SNEGSKA (reference sequence). CDR3 sequence reads: CSASGEYNEQFF.

V is TRBV7-2 and J is TRBJ2-7; the D call from TCRdb, TRBD2, cannot be confirmed without DNA. Germline CDR1 and CDR2: SGHTA and FQGNSA. The CDR3 runs to 13 residues. The CDR3 protein is CASQREGPYEQYF.

The chain uses TRBV7-3 and TRBJ2-1. Germline V gives CDR1 SGHTA, CDR2 FQGTGA. CDR3 length: 12 residues. The CDR3 protein is CASSGLSGEQFF.

The rearrangement links TRBV6-5 to TRBJ2-1; the D call from TCRdb, TRBD2, cannot be confirmed without DNA. Germline V gene data show CDR1 as MNHEY and CDR2 as SVGAGI. The CDR3 runs to 14 residues. The CDR3 here is CASSYPAGDSEQFF.

The chain employs TRBV5-1 and TRBJ1-4; TCRdb's D call, TRBD1, is unchecked because there is no DNA. The V gene's germline CDR1 is SGHRS and CDR2 YFSETQ. The CDR3 extends over 14 amino acids. The CDR3 sequence is CASSYRDGNEKLFF. The variable domain in full, with the rest retrieved from reference TRBV5-1 and TRBJ1-4, is KAGVTQTPRYLIKTRGQQVTLSCSPISGHRSVSWYQQTPGQGLQFLFEYFSETQRNKGNFPGRFSGRQFSNSRSEMNVSTLELGDSALYLCASSYRDGNEKLFFGSGTQLSVL.

The rearrangement uses TRBV3-1 and TRBJ1-3; TCRdb selects TRBD1, and the lack of DNA leaves this call unchecked. The CDR3 spans 14 residues. Germline V gives CDR1 LGHDT, CDR2 YNNKEL (reference sequence). The CDR3 spells CASSQRGGGNTIYF. The variable domain in full, with the rest retrieved from reference TRBV3-1 and TRBJ1-3, is DTAVSQTPKYLVTQMGNDKSIKCEQNLGHDTMYWYKQDSKKFLKIMFSYNNKELIINETVPNRFSPKSPDKAHLNLHINSLELGDSAVYFCASSQRGGGNTIYFGEGSWLTVV.

This chain joins TRBV29-1 and TRBJ2-5; the D call of TRBD2 rests on TCRdb alone, since no DNA is present to check it. Per germline, CDR1 SQVTM and CDR2 ANQGSEA. The CDR3 runs 14 residues. The CDR3 spells CSVDSTRVDETQYF.

V gene TRBV27 combines with J gene TRBJ2-1; TCRdb outputs TRBD1, but without DNA this stays unchecked. The CDR3 contains 15 residues. In germline, CDR1 is MNHEY, CDR2 SMNVEV (reference sequence). CDR3 in amino acids: CASSSLPSSYNEQFF.

The genes are TRBV27 and TRBJ2-1; the D call from TCRdb, TRBD2, cannot be confirmed without DNA. The germline gives CDR1 MNHEY, CDR2 SMNVEV (reference sequence). The CDR3 spans 17 residues. CDR3 protein: CASSLGLATSSYNEQFF.

The rearrangement links TRBV24-1 to TRBJ2-3. This CDR3 region has 15 residues. Germline CDR1 reads KGHDR; CDR2 reads SFDVKD. The CDR3 loop is CATSDTRTSTDTQYF.

The rearrangement joins TRBV15 to TRBJ2-2. This CDR3 spans 11 amino acids. Germline lookup yields CDR1 LNHNV and CDR2 YYDKDF (reference sequence). The CDR3 protein is CATGNAGELFF.

The J gene is TRBJ1-4, the V gene TRBV6-1. Germline V CDR1 and CDR2: MNHNS, SASEGT. This CDR3 is built from 14 residues. The CDR3 loop is CASIPGPLGEKLFF.

The rearrangement links TRBV7-7 to TRBJ1-5. Per germline, CDR1 SSHAT and CDR2 FNYEAQ (reference sequence). This CDR3 is 13 amino acids long. CDR3 loop: CASSLAEGQPQHF.

The chain is built from TRBV7-2 and TRBJ2-5; the D gene TCRdb calls, TRBD1, cannot be checked with no DNA. Germline V CDR1 and CDR2: SGHTA, FQGNSA. The CDR3 loop spans 14 amino acids. This CDR3 reads CASSLHSAGATQYF.

The chain uses TRBV29-1 and TRBJ1-2. The CDR3 runs 14 residues. Germline CDR1 reads SQVTM; CDR2 reads ANQGSEA. The CDR3 sequence: CSVEVFTNNYGYTF.